These 2 T cell receptor beta chains were sequenced from one sample in a study of blood T cell repertoires in COVID-19 (dated by TCRdb to 2018 to 2020). To prepare the library, the immunoSEQ multiplex PCR assay was applied. Not all clones reach the TCRdb copy of this immuneACCESS table, which keeps in-frame sequences only. Checked studies attribute under half of the gap to unresolved V genes and leave the rest unexplained. Within this sample are 310,000 or so clones, with more than 75% of them counted one time only. In total, the top ten clones hold 1.3% of the sample. The specimen sequenced was peripheral blood. All receptors come from a man aged 70 or older with acute or convalescent COVID-19.

V is TRBV7-2 and J is TRBJ2-4; TRBD1 matches 9 bases. The CDR3 covers 13 residues. V dropped 5 bases and J dropped 7; count of bases not matched to a gene: 3. CDR1 and CDR2 (germline): SGHTA, FQGNSA. CDR3 sequence (DNA): TGTGCCAGCAGCGACAGGGGGGGGAACATTCAGTACTTC. Protein product: CASSDRGGNIQYF.

This chain links TRBV28 with TRBJ1-2, with TRBD1 identical over 7 bases. With 0 bases clipped from V and 0 bases from J, the junction kept 4 bases outside the gene matches. CDR3 length: 16 residues. CDR1 is MDHEN and CDR2 is SYDVKM in the germline V gene. The CDR3 DNA reads as TGTGCCAGCAGTTTATGGGCAGGGGGGTCTAACTATGGCTACACCTTC. This codes for CASSLWAGGSNYGYTF.